This T cell receptor (beta chain) originates from a study of blood T cell repertoires in COVID-19. Study background: Samples representing acute and convalescent COVID-19 were sourced from the United States, Italy and Spain.

From germline, CDR1 is LNHDA and CDR2 SQIVND (reference sequence). This CDR3 is 14 amino acids long. The V gene end was trimmed by 1 base and the J gene end by 2 bases; junction bases not matched to a gene: 1. The authors' processing: Using reference gene primer amplification, nucleated cell counts were estimated. TCRdb's copy holds only in-frame clones and misses some; the assay was immunoSEQ multiplex PCR. V, J and clone size are taken as reported in that table, and D and trimming were inferred from the DNA itself. The sample lists around 170,000 clones; approximately 80% were seen once. The source is a man between 70 and 80 years old who had recovered from COVID-19. V and J are TRBV19 and TRBJ2-5; 7 nucleotides line up with TRBD1. The sequencing sample was made of peripheral blood. The CDR3 reads CASSIGGQQETQYF. For the CDR3, the DNA is TGTGCCAGTAGTATAGGGGGACAGCAAGAGACCCAGTACTTC.